One and the same sample provided the 29 T cell receptor beta chains below, sequenced in a study of cytomegalovirus exposure and HLA in healthy donors. The study ran its PCR with 60 Vbeta and 13 Jbeta primers. The table came from immunoSEQ multiplex PCR; TCRdb's copy has only in-frame clones and leaves some out. This table has about 140,000 clones, around 79% appearing once. The sample was PBMCs. The origin of the receptors is a man aged 18 to 30 in good health and CMV-seronegative.

This chain connects TRBV6-6 to TRBJ1-2, with D tentatively TRBD1 (5 bases). The CDR3 is 13 residues long. CDR1 and CDR2 (germline): MNHNY, SVGAGI (reference sequence). Trimming removed 5 bases at V and 3 bases at J, with 10 bases between. The CDR3 spells CASSPTGDYGYTF. The CDR3 DNA is TGTGCCAGCAGTCCCACAGGAGACTATGGCTACACCTTC.

The CDR3 nucleotides read TGTGCCAGTAGGAGACGGGGGACAGTCCTACCCCCAAGCTCTGGGGCCAACGTCCTGACTTTC. Its protein is CASRRRGTVLPPSSGANVLTF. V is TRBV19 and J is TRBJ2-6; D perhaps matches TRBD1 (7 bases). Germline values: CDR1 LNHDA, CDR2 SQIVND (reference sequence). This CDR3 region has 21 residues. V was cut by 6 bases and J by 0 bases, with 27 bases left in between. The whole variable domain, remainder taken from reference TRBV19 and TRBJ2-6, is DGGITQSPKYLFRKEGQNVTLSCEQNLNHDAMYWYRQDPGQGLRLIYYSQIVNDFQKGDIAEGYSVSREKKESFPLTVTSAQKNPTAFYLCASRRRGTVLPPSSGANVLTFGAGSRLTVL.

The rearrangement joins TRBV2 to TRBJ2-6; 9 bases match TRBD2. The germline V gene encodes CDR1 SNHLY and CDR2 FYNNEI. CDR3 length: 22 residues. Trimming cost V 6 bases and J 3 bases; bases outside gene matches: 24. The CDR3 sequence is CASRADRSRQAGGSFGANVLTF. CDR3 DNA: TGTGCCAGCAGGGCCGACCGCTCCCGTCAAGCGGGGGGTAGTTTTGGGGCCAACGTCCTGACTTTC.

The V call is TRBV27, the J call TRBJ2-1; 15 bases are shared with TRBD2. The CDR3 is 17 amino acids. V shed 4 bases, J shed 7 bases, and the junction held 8 bases outside the gene matches. Per germline, CDR1 MNHEY and CDR2 SMNVEV (reference sequence). The CDR3 nucleotides read TGTGCCAGCAGTTCTTGGACTAGCGGGGGGGCCGAAAATGAGCAGTTCTTC. This gives the protein CASSSWTSGGAENEQFF.

The chain combines TRBV5-1 with TRBJ1-3, with D possibly being TRBD1 (5 bases). CDR3 size: 16 residues. V shed 0 bases and J shed 1 base, with 11 bases lying between them. CDR1 and CDR2 (germline): SGHRS, YFSETQ. The CDR3 nucleotides read TGCGCCAGCAGCTTGGGACAGATAAATTCTGGAAACACCATATATTTT. Amino acids: CASSLGQINSGNTIYF.

The CDR3 region has the DNA TGTGCCAGTCGACAGGGCCTAGCCAAAAACATTCAGTACTTC. This gives the protein CASRQGLAKNIQYF. The rearrangement joins TRBV2 to TRBJ2-4, with 7 bases fitting TRBD1. Germline V CDR1 and CDR2: SNHLY, FYNNEI. V dropped 9 bases and J dropped 0; count of bases not matched to a gene: 5. The CDR3 length is 14 residues.

The chain uses TRBV2 and TRBJ2-7; 10 bases line up with TRBD1. This CDR3 is built from 13 residues. After removal of 4 bases from V and 7 bases from J, the junction contained 4 bases not matched to a gene. Germline CDR1 and CDR2: SNHLY and FYNNEI. CDR3 bases: TGTGCCAGCAGTGGGGACAGGGGAGGTGAGCAGTACTTC. This encodes CASSGDRGGEQYF.

This sequence joins TRBV30 and TRBJ1-2; 7 nucleotides match TRBD1. Trimming removed 1 base from V and 8 bases from J; junction bases left unmatched: 4. This CDR3 comprises 12 residues. Per germline, CDR1 GTSNPN and CDR2 SVGIG (reference sequence). CDR3 sequence: CAWSATGMGYTF. CDR3 nucleotide sequence: TGTGCCTGGAGTGCGACAGGGATGGGCTACACCTTC.

The rearrangement links TRBV23-1 to TRBJ2-7; 11 bases are a match to TRBD1. TRBV23-1 is sorted into the ORF group, with uncertain function. Trimming removed 2 bases from V and 7 bases from J; junction bases left unmatched: 16. The CDR3 covers 18 residues. The CDR3 DNA is TGCGCCAGCAGTCAACGTTCCGGGGACAGGGGGGACGACTTAGAGCAGTACTTC. Translating gives CASSQRSGDRGDDLEQYF.

The gene calls are TRBV5-1 and TRBJ2-1; D is possibly TRBD2 (6 bases). CDR1 and CDR2 from the germline V gene are SGHRS and YFSETQ. V lost 3 bases to trimming and J lost 6 bases, with 19 bases between them. The length of the CDR3 is 16 residues. The DNA of the CDR3 is TGCGCCAGCAGCTGGGTCGGAGGGTTAGCGGCCAATGAGCAGTTCTTC. Amino acid sequence: CASSWVGGLAANEQFF.

V and J are TRBV7-9 and TRBJ1-5, with D perhaps matching TRBD1 (5 bases). Germline V gene lookup returns CDR1 SEHNR and CDR2 FQNEAQ (reference sequence). CDR3 length: 13 residues. V was trimmed by 2 bases and J by 5 bases, leaving 7 bases between them. CDR3: CASSLIQDQPQHF. For the CDR3, the DNA is TGTGCCAGCAGCTTAATACAGGATCAGCCCCAGCATTTT.

The genes are TRBV6-1 and TRBJ1-2, with unresolved D. CDR1 and CDR2 from the germline V gene are MNHNS and SASEGT. The CDR3 loop spans 11 amino acids. V gave up 6 bases and J gave up 5 bases, with 7 bases separating them. CDR3 nucleotide sequence: TGTGCCAGCAGACACCCTTATGGCTACACCTTC. The encoded protein is CASRHPYGYTF.

The chain carries TRBV19 and TRBJ1-2; 10 bases line up with TRBD1. Germline V lookup: CDR1 LNHDA, CDR2 SQIVND (reference sequence). The CDR3 contains 14 residues. J lost 6 bases, V lost 2 bases, and 3 bases had no gene match. This CDR3 is CASSIKTGGDGYTF. The CDR3 bases are TGTGCCAGTAGTATAAAGACAGGGGGCGATGGCTACACCTTC.

The chain carries TRBV7-2 and TRBJ2-7, with 8 positions matching TRBD1. The CDR3 spans 15 residues. V lost 1 base to trimming and J lost 0 bases; unmatched junction nucleotides: 2. The germline gives CDR1 SGHTA, CDR2 FQGNSA. DNA of the CDR3: TGTGCCAGCAGCTTAGGACAGGGGCTCTCCTACGAGCAGTACTTC. Amino acid sequence: CASSLGQGLSYEQYF.

The chain couples TRBV9 to TRBJ2-2; D is perhaps TRBD2 (6 bases). The CDR3 contains 15 residues. Germline CDR1 is SGDLS and CDR2 is YYNGEE. The germline V and J ends were trimmed by 0 bases and 5 bases, with 11 bases remaining between them. CDR3 sequence reads: CASSVGGVNTGELFF. The CDR3 bases are TGTGCCAGCAGCGTAGGGGGGGTGAATACCGGGGAGCTGTTTTTT.

This clone turned up a few times. V is TRBV6-5 and J is TRBJ2-7, with TRBD2 identical over 8 bases. With V trimmed by 4 bases and J by 7 bases, 12 bases remained unmatched. Germline V lookup: CDR1 MNHEY, CDR2 SVGAGI. The CDR3 spans 15 residues. The CDR3 sequence is CASSFSGGVQVEQYF. The CDR3 DNA sequence: TGTGCCAGCAGTTTTTCGGGGGGGGTCCAGGTGGAGCAGTACTTC.

The chain uses TRBV2 and TRBJ2-1; a possible D gene is TRBD1 (6 bases). Between the trimmed V and J ends, which lost 7 bases and 4 bases, there was a span of 14 bases. The germline V gene has CDR1 SNHLY and CDR2 FYNNEI. The CDR3 has 14 amino acids. The CDR3: CASKDGTQYNEQFF. In nucleotides, the CDR3 is TGTGCCAGCAAAGACGGGACACAGTACAATGAGCAGTTCTTC.

V usage is TRBV14 and J usage is TRBJ2-3; D perhaps matches TRBD2 (6 bases). The CDR3 has 15 amino acids. Germline CDR1 is SGHDN and CDR2 is FVKESK. V was shortened by 0 bases and J by 5 bases, with 12 bases between the two germline ends. In DNA, the CDR3 is TGTGCCAGCAGCCAAGAGCCGGGGGTATTAGATACGCAGTATTTT. This encodes CASSQEPGVLDTQYF.

Details on this clone: An end of the junction does not agree with germline; a read error may underlie this. The chain uses TRBV7-7 and TRBJ2-7, with 7 positions matching TRBD2. This CDR3 is 15 amino acids long. Germline loops: CDR1 SSHAT, CDR2 FNYEAQ (reference sequence). The CDR3: CASSRGSGLSYEQYF. CDR3 bases: TGTGCTAGCAGCCGAGGCTCGGGACTATCCTACGAGCAGTACTTC.

The CDR3 region is CASSQVGAGENIQYF. The CDR3 DNA reads as TGTGCCAGCAGCCAAGTAGGAGCGGGGGAAAACATTCAGTACTTC. V is TRBV4-2 and J is TRBJ2-4; 8 bases are shared with TRBD2. Germline V CDR1 and CDR2: LGHNA, YNFKEQ. The length of the CDR3 is 15 residues. Germline trimming cut 1 base from V and 5 bases from J; bases unmatched to any gene: 4.

The gene calls are TRBV7-2 and TRBJ2-3, with 11 bases identical to TRBD2. J was trimmed by 5 bases and V by 3 bases; bases with no gene match: 7. The CDR3 consists of 16 residues. Per germline, CDR1 SGHTA and CDR2 FQGNSA. This CDR3 is CASSFLAGGLVDTQYF. CDR3 nucleotides: TGTGCCAGCAGCTTCCTAGCGGGGGGTTTGGTAGATACGCAGTATTTT. Based on the CDR3 plus reference TRBV7-2 and TRBJ2-3, the full variable domain is GAGVSQSPSNKVTEKGKDVELRCDPISGHTALYWYRQSLGQGLEFLIYFQGNSAPDKSGLPSDRFSAERTGGSVSTLTIQRTQQEDSAVYLCASSFLAGGLVDTQYFGPGTRLTVL.

The chain carries TRBV4-1 and TRBJ1-2; D remains unclear. The CDR3 contains 16 residues. The germline CDR1 and CDR2 sequences are MGHRA and YSYEKL. Trimming pared 1 base from V and 0 bases from J, leaving 12 bases between. The CDR3 region is CASSQVTPRPNYGYTF. CDR3 sequence (DNA): TGCGCCAGCAGCCAAGTAACCCCCAGGCCTAACTATGGCTACACCTTC.

This chain joins TRBV18 and TRBJ1-5; 7 positions match TRBD1. J lost 5 bases, V lost 1 base, and 5 bases had no gene match. Germline CDR1 is KGHSH and CDR2 is LQKENI. This CDR3 contains 15 residues. The CDR3 bases are TGTGCCAGCTCACCACGACAGGGATCGGATCAGCCCCAGCATTTT. Translation: CASSPRQGSDQPQHF.

The V and J genes are TRBV19 and TRBJ2-6; maybe TRBD1 (5 bases). The CDR3 covers 15 residues. Trimming removed 10 bases from V and 0 bases from J, with 13 bases in between. CDR1 is LNHDA, CDR2 SQIVND, per germline (reference sequence). The CDR3 here is CATQGTSSGANVLTF. DNA for the CDR3: TGTGCCACTCAGGGCACAAGCTCTGGGGCCAACGTCCTGACTTTC.

The chain links TRBV27 to TRBJ2-7, with a possible D match to TRBD1 (6 bases). The CDR3 is 17 residues long. The ends were cut back, 3 bases at V and 3 bases at J, with 21 bases in the middle. The germline V gene has CDR1 MNHEY and CDR2 SMNVEV (reference sequence). The CDR3: CASSFIGQGSFGYEQYF. The CDR3 DNA reads TGTGCCAGCAGTTTTATCGGGCAGGGGTCTTTTGGCTACGAGCAGTACTTC.

A single count supports this clone. The rearrangement joins TRBV6-4 to TRBJ1-3; D is perhaps TRBD1 (5 bases). V was pared by 8 bases and J by 7 bases, with 15 bases between. Germline V gene sequence: CDR1 MRHNA, CDR2 SNTAGT. This CDR3 comprises 13 residues. The chain's CDR3 is CASWNRSRNTIYF. The CDR3 coding sequence is TGTGCCAGCTGGAACAGGTCCAGGAACACCATATATTTT.

This chain uses TRBV5-1 with TRBJ1-1; D perhaps matches TRBD1 (6 bases). Deletions cut 4 bases from V and 1 base from J, with 14 bases between. Germline V gives CDR1 SGHRS, CDR2 YFSETQ. CDR3 length: 15 residues. The chain's CDR3 is CASSGTGLGNTEAFF. The CDR3 DNA reads TGCGCCAGCAGCGGCACAGGGTTGGGGAACACTGAAGCTTTCTTT.

The genes are TRBV19 and TRBJ1-1; D perhaps matches TRBD1 (5 bases). V dropped 5 bases and J dropped 1 base, with 14 bases sitting between them. From germline, CDR1 is LNHDA and CDR2 SQIVND (reference sequence). CDR3 size: 15 residues. CDR3 amino acids: CASSPRVSPNTEAFF. For the CDR3, the DNA is TGTGCCAGTAGTCCCAGGGTATCGCCGAACACTGAAGCTTTCTTT.

The V call is TRBV10-3, the J call TRBJ1-2; TRBD1 agrees at 7 bases. The ends lost 0 bases at V and 4 bases at J; junction bases unmatched: 11. Germline V CDR1 and CDR2: ENHRY, SYGVKD. This CDR3 has 17 residues. This chain's CDR3 is CAISESLLGQDLYGYTF. The CDR3, as DNA: TGTGCCATCAGTGAGTCTCTCCTAGGACAGGACCTCTATGGCTACACCTTC.